One and the same sample provided the 28 T cell receptor beta chains below, sequenced in a study of cytomegalovirus exposure and HLA in healthy donors. Both 60 Vbeta primers and 13 Jbeta primers went into the PCR. Repertoires were generated with immunoSEQ multiplex PCR, while TCRdb's copy carries only in-frame clones and drops some. The top ten hold about 1.1% of the sample, which has some 100,000 clones, 75% to 85% seen once. The sample was PBMCs. The origin of the receptors is a woman aged 18-30 years in good health and CMV-seronegative.

The chain joins TRBV6-1 to TRBJ2-7, with TRBD1 matching over 8 bases. Losses at the gene ends were 7 bases for V and 6 bases for J; bases not matched to a gene: 5. The germline CDR1 and CDR2 sequences are MNHNS and SASEGT. This CDR3 region has 12 residues. This CDR3 is CASTETGVEQYF. The CDR3 coding sequence is TGTGCCAGCACTGAGACAGGGGTCGAGCAGTACTTC.

This CDR3 is CASRTLGGVNSPLHF. The CDR3 DNA follows: TGTGCCAGCAGGACGCTAGGGGGCGTAAATTCACCCCTCCACTTT. The genes are TRBV6-1 and TRBJ1-6; 7 bases are shared with TRBD1. With 6 bases clipped from V and 7 bases from J, the junction kept 9 bases outside the gene matches. The CDR3 runs to 15 residues. From germline, CDR1 is MNHNS and CDR2 SASEGT.

This chain uses TRBV20-1 with TRBJ2-5; maybe TRBD1 (6 bases). The CDR3 consists of 11 residues. Germline lookup yields CDR1 DFQATT and CDR2 SNEGSKA (reference sequence). V gave up 7 bases and J gave up 2 bases, with 8 bases separating them. The CDR3 nucleotides are TGCAGTGGGACAGTACAAGAGACCCAGTACTTC. Its protein is CSGTVQETQYF.

The genes are TRBV7-3 and TRBJ2-6; D may be TRBD1 (6 bases). The germline gives CDR1 SGHTA, CDR2 FQGTGA. V lost 0 bases and J 2 bases, leaving 14 bases between the germline ends. The CDR3 is 18 residues long. For the CDR3, the DNA is TGTGCCAGCAGCTTAACCCCAGGGGCCAAAGCTGGGGCCAACGTCCTGACTTTC. Protein: CASSLTPGAKAGANVLTF.

The CDR3 sequence is CASSPDRRTQYF. The CDR3, as DNA: TGTGCCAGCAGCCCAGATAGGAGGACCCAGTACTTC. This sequence joins TRBV9 and TRBJ2-5; D is undetermined. The CDR3 sequence is 12 residues long. The V and J ends lost 4 bases and 7 bases respectively, with 11 bases between them. Per the germline V gene, CDR1 is SGDLS and CDR2 is YYNGEE.

The V call is TRBV14, the J call TRBJ2-3; D gene unclear. V was shortened by 5 bases and J by 0 bases, with 6 bases between the two germline ends. The germline gives CDR1 SGHDN, CDR2 FVKESK. The CDR3 totals 13 residues. CDR3 in amino acids: CASSYWSTDTQYF. CDR3 bases: TGTGCCAGCAGCTACTGGAGCACAGATACGCAGTATTTT.

This clone was recorded once. The rearrangement links TRBV6-6 to TRBJ2-2, with 11 nucleotides matching TRBD2. This CDR3 has 15 residues. J gave up 9 bases and V 2 bases, and 5 bases lay outside the gene matches. The germline gives CDR1 MNHNY, CDR2 SVGAGI (reference sequence). CDR3 nucleotide sequence: TGTGCCAGCAGTTACCTAGCGGGAGGTAACAGGGAGCTGTTTTTT. Amino acids: CASSYLAGGNRELFF.

The chain employs TRBV11-3 and TRBJ2-2; 10 nucleotides line up with TRBD1. The V gene's germline CDR1 is SGHNT and CDR2 YENEEA. V dropped 5 bases and J dropped 6; count of bases not matched to a gene: 6. CDR3 length: 15 amino acids. The CDR3 region has the DNA TGTGCCAGCAGCCGTGGGGGGACAGGGGCCGGGGAGCTGTTTTTT. The encoded protein is CASSRGGTGAGELFF.

The J gene is TRBJ1-4, the V gene TRBV5-1; D is unresolved. Looked up from germline, CDR1 is SGHRS and CDR2 is YFSETQ. V shed 0 bases and J shed 4 bases, with 7 bases lying between them. The CDR3 length is 14 residues. The CDR3 DNA follows: TGCGCCAGCAGCTTGGAGAGGAGTAATGAAAAACTGTTTTTT. It yields the protein CASSLERSNEKLFF. Combining the CDR3 with reference TRBV5-1 and TRBJ1-4 gives the whole variable domain KAGVTQTPRYLIKTRGQQVTLSCSPISGHRSVSWYQQTPGQGLQFLFEYFSETQRNKGNFPGRFSGRQFSNSRSEMNVSTLELGDSALYLCASSLERSNEKLFFGSGTQLSVL.

This chain uses TRBV7-2 with TRBJ2-2, with D tentatively TRBD1 (6 bases). Trimming cost V 5 bases and J 12 bases, with 16 bases left between them. The CDR3 is 13 amino acids. The germline V gene has CDR1 SGHTA and CDR2 FQGNSA. The CDR3 DNA reads TGTGCCAGCAGCGCACCCCACCAGGGGAAGCTGTTTTTT. This gives the protein CASSAPHQGKLFF.

The rearrangement uses TRBV4-3 and TRBJ2-2; 8 nucleotides agree with TRBD1. This CDR3 is 17 amino acids long. Germline CDR1 LGHNA, CDR2 YSLEER. V dropped 0 bases and J dropped 6; count of bases not matched to a gene: 9. CDR3 residues: CASSQESQGAYAGELFF. The CDR3, as DNA: TGCGCCAGCAGCCAAGAAAGCCAGGGGGCCTACGCCGGGGAGCTGTTTTTT.

The chain employs TRBV5-1 and TRBJ2-2; 10 nucleotides agree with TRBD2. The V gene's germline CDR1 is SGHRS and CDR2 YFSETQ. V dropped 1 base and J dropped 2; count of bases not matched to a gene: 5. The CDR3 has 17 amino acids. As DNA, the CDR3 is TGCGCCAGCAGCTTGTGGCTAGCGGGGGATAACACCGGGGAGCTGTTTTTT. Its translation: CASSLWLAGDNTGELFF.

Only one count was recorded for this clone. This rearrangement joins TRBV27 to TRBJ2-5; a weak D match, TRBD2 (6 bases). Germline V CDR1 and CDR2: MNHEY, SMNVEV (reference sequence). The CDR3 has 16 residues. Trimming cost V 1 base and J 5 bases, with 17 bases left between them. CDR3 sequence (DNA): TGTGCCAGCAGTTTATTGACTAGTACCCCACCCGAGACCCAGTACTTC. This sequence encodes CASSLLTSTPPETQYF.

As to this clone: Other DNA sequences in this specimen translate into the identical CDR3. This chain uses TRBV7-3 with TRBJ2-1, with 9 bases fitting TRBD2. CDR3 length equals 15 residues. Germline V gene data show CDR1 as SGHTA and CDR2 as FQGTGA. Trimming removed 5 bases from V and 0 bases from J; junction bases left unmatched: 2. CDR3 sequence: CASSLSGSSYNEQFF. The CDR3 nucleotides read TGTGCCAGCAGCCTTAGCGGGAGCTCCTACAATGAGCAGTTCTTC.

The chain carries TRBV2 and TRBJ1-5; 10 bases are a match to TRBD1. Germline lookup yields CDR1 SNHLY and CDR2 FYNNEI. J lost 6 bases, V lost 3 bases, and 2 bases had no gene match. This CDR3 is 14 amino acids long. The CDR3 loop is CASSDDRGLQPQHF. The CDR3 nucleotides read TGTGCCAGCAGTGATGACAGGGGGCTTCAGCCCCAGCATTTT.

The gene calls are TRBV7-3 and TRBJ2-3; 9 nucleotides match TRBD2. The CDR3 has 18 amino acids. The trim removed 3 bases at V and 5 bases at J, leaving 15 bases unmatched. The germline V gene encodes CDR1 SGHTA and CDR2 FQGTGA. Written as DNA, the CDR3 is TGTGCCAGCAGCTTGGCGGGGGCAGCGGGGGGCCATGGAGATACGCAGTATTTT. This encodes CASSLAGAAGGHGDTQYF.

The table lists this clone with a few counts. The chain links TRBV28 to TRBJ1-1, with D uncertain. V lost 7 bases, J lost 4 bases, and 13 bases lay in between. CDR1 and CDR2 (germline): MDHEN, SYDVKM. CDR3 length: 13 residues. The CDR3 protein is CASNSGVGTEAFF. DNA for the CDR3: TGTGCCAGCAATTCGGGAGTAGGCACTGAAGCTTTCTTT.

This sequence joins TRBV5-8 and TRBJ2-7; possible D gene TRBD2, 5 bases. This CDR3 has 14 residues. Trimming pared 0 bases from V and 2 bases from J, leaving 9 bases between. Germline V gene data show CDR1 as SGHTS and CDR2 as YDEGEE. The chain's CDR3 is CASSLEPGTYEQYF. For the CDR3, the DNA is TGTGCCAGCAGCTTGGAACCGGGAACCTACGAGCAGTACTTC.

This rearrangement joins TRBV4-3 to TRBJ1-1, with 8 bases aligning to TRBD1. This CDR3 comprises 15 residues. CDR1 and CDR2 (germline): LGHNA, YSLEER. Losses at the gene ends were 2 bases for V and 0 bases for J; bases not matched to a gene: 2. The CDR3 loop reads CASSQPGGMNTEAFF. CDR3 DNA sequence: TGCGCCAGCAGCCAACCAGGGGGCATGAACACTGAAGCTTTCTTT.

In nucleotides, the CDR3 is TGTGCCAGCAGCCCGCTAAGGGGAAGTGAGACCCAGTACTTC. Translated, it gives CASSPLRGSETQYF. This chain connects TRBV7-9 to TRBJ2-5; D possibly corresponds to TRBD1 (5 bases). Germline V gives CDR1 SEHNR, CDR2 FQNEAQ (reference sequence). V shed 5 bases and J shed 5 bases, with 15 bases lying between them. The length of the CDR3 is 14 residues.

The chain is built from TRBV7-9 and TRBJ2-3, with a weak D call TRBD2 (6 bases). This CDR3 is 17 amino acids long. The germline gives CDR1 SEHNR, CDR2 FQNEAQ (reference sequence). V was trimmed by 4 bases and J by 2 bases, leaving 19 bases between them. The CDR3 spells CASSSRGSGTYTDTQYF. CDR3 DNA sequence: TGTGCCAGCAGCTCCCGAGGTAGCGGAACTTACACAGATACGCAGTATTTT.

The J gene is TRBJ2-7, the V gene TRBV30; maybe TRBD2 (6 bases). From germline, CDR1 is GTSNPN and CDR2 SVGIG (reference sequence). The CDR3 length is 12 residues. In DNA, the CDR3 is TGTGCGACTGACGGGGGAACCTACGAGCAGTACTTC. It is translated as CATDGGTYEQYF.

The chain joins TRBV5-1 to TRBJ2-1; TRBD2 matches 14 bases. Unmatched junction bases numbered 3, after V lost 4 bases and J lost 6 bases. Per germline, CDR1 SGHRS and CDR2 YFSETQ. This CDR3 spans 15 amino acids. In nucleotides, the CDR3 is TGCGCCAGCAGCCTGGGACTAGCGGGGGTCAATGAGCAGTTCTTC. Translated, it gives CASSLGLAGVNEQFF. Filled out from reference TRBV5-1 and TRBJ2-1, the complete variable domain reads KAGVTQTPRYLIKTRGQQVTLSCSPISGHRSVSWYQQTPGQGLQFLFEYFSETQRNKGNFPGRFSGRQFSNSRSEMNVSTLELGDSALYLCASSLGLAGVNEQFFGPGTRLTVL.

This chain connects TRBV7-9 to TRBJ2-1, with 9 bases aligning to TRBD1. The V gene's germline CDR1 is SEHNR and CDR2 FQNEAQ (reference sequence). Unmatched junction bases numbered 12, after V lost 5 bases and J lost 13 bases. This CDR3 is built from 14 residues. The CDR3 coding sequence is TGTGCCAGCAGCCGCGCCGGGACAGGGTCAGATCAGTTCTTC. Amino acids: CASSRAGTGSDQFF.

The genes are TRBV6-6 and TRBJ2-1; the D is unclear. The CDR3 runs to 15 residues. Germline CDR1 reads MNHNY; CDR2 reads SVGAGI (reference sequence). V lost 4 bases and J 6 bases, leaving 16 bases between the germline ends. CDR3 residues: CASSSPNRRSNEQFF. CDR3 nucleotide sequence: TGTGCCAGCAGTTCCCCGAATAGAAGGAGCAATGAGCAGTTCTTC.

This sequence joins TRBV19 and TRBJ1-1; no reliable D call. Trimming left V 0 bases short and J 3 bases short, with 8 bases between. The CDR3 extends over 14 amino acids. In germline, CDR1 is LNHDA, CDR2 SQIVND (reference sequence). The CDR3 region has the DNA TGTGCCAGTAGTATAGATTCCGGGGACACTGAAGCTTTCTTT. It is translated as CASSIDSGDTEAFF.

This clone was observed a handful of times. The rearrangement uses TRBV6-5 and TRBJ1-1; the D is unclear. V was clipped by 6 bases and J by 1 base, with 9 bases between them. This CDR3 comprises 13 residues. Germline V gene lookup returns CDR1 MNHEY and CDR2 SVGAGI. The CDR3 here is CASRKRENTEAFF. The CDR3 region has the DNA TGTGCCAGCAGAAAGAGGGAGAACACTGAAGCTTTCTTT.

The chain employs TRBV30 and TRBJ1-5; 7 positions match TRBD1. This CDR3 is built from 16 residues. Germline assignment: CDR1 GTSNPN and CDR2 SVGIG (reference sequence). The junction had 15 bases not matched to a gene; V was cut back by 3 bases and J by 7 bases. CDR3 protein: CAWSWKGGRAGQPQHF. The CDR3 bases are TGTGCCTGGAGCTGGAAAGGGGGCAGGGCGGGGCAGCCCCAGCATTTT.